The present entry profiles one T cell receptor beta chain with its context. This sample is part of a study of blood T cell repertoires in COVID-19. This CDR3 has 13 residues. J gave up 7 bases and V 4 bases, and 9 bases lay outside the gene matches. The germline gives CDR1 SQVTM, CDR2 ANQGSEA. Sequenced by immunoSEQ multiplex PCR; TCRdb stores in-frame clones only, minus some. The data contain 450,000 to 500,000 clones, 80% to 90% of them singletons. The sequenced sample was peripheral blood. The sequence came from a human donor in a cohort sampled during active COVID-19. The V call is TRBV29-1, the J call TRBJ2-7, with 8 bases fitting TRBD2. The CDR3 reads CSVGAFPGGEQYF. The DNA for the CDR3 is TGCAGCGTTGGGGCATTCCCGGGAGGGGAGCAGTACTTC.